The 22 T cell receptor beta chains given below trace back to one sample, sequenced in a study of blood T cell repertoires in COVID-19. Using immunoSEQ multiplex PCR, the repertoire was profiled, and TCRdb retains in-frame clones only, with some absent. This repertoire shows 100,000 to 150,000 clones, more than 85% found once; its top ten account for about 4.1%. Material: peripheral blood. These receptors were taken from a man aged 55 to 70 with COVID-19, enrolled during active disease.

About this clone: This sample also contains other DNA sequences that code for the same CDR3. The V and J genes are TRBV6-4 and TRBJ2-3; no reliable D call. V was shortened by 0 bases and J by 0 bases, with 7 bases between the two germline ends. Germline assignment: CDR1 MRHNA and CDR2 SNTAGT. This CDR3 is built from 15 residues. DNA for the CDR3: TGTGCCAGCAGTGACTCGGGCGCCAGCACAGATACGCAGTATTTT. Protein product: CASSDSGASTDTQYF.

J is TRBJ2-2 and V is TRBV7-3; the D gene is possibly TRBD2 (5 bases). The CDR3 covers 14 residues. V lost 7 bases to trimming and J lost 4 bases, with 13 bases between them. Looked up from germline, CDR1 is SGHTA and CDR2 is FQGTGA. CDR3 sequence (DNA): TGTGCCAGCACACCGAGAGGGTTCACCGGGGAGCTGTTTTTT. Amino acids: CASTPRGFTGELFF.

V usage is TRBV6-1 and J usage is TRBJ2-7; no firm D call. CDR3 size: 11 residues. Per germline, CDR1 MNHNS and CDR2 SASEGT. V lost 1 base and J 9 bases, leaving 7 bases between the germline ends. DNA for the CDR3: TGTGCCAGCAGTGAAGAATGGGCGCAGTACTTC. This sequence encodes CASSEEWAQYF.

Only a few counts were recorded for this clone. V and J are TRBV5-1 and TRBJ1-1, with 8 bases matching TRBD1. This CDR3 is 14 amino acids long. Germline assignment: CDR1 SGHRS and CDR2 YFSETQ. J was trimmed by 2 bases and V by 4 bases; bases with no gene match: 4. CDR3 amino acids: CASSPDRGNTEAFF. In DNA form, the CDR3 reads TGCGCCAGCAGCCCCGACAGGGGAAACACTGAAGCTTTCTTT.

V is TRBV4-1 and J is TRBJ2-7, with 7 bases fitting TRBD2. The V and J ends lost 2 bases and 1 base, in that order; junction bases with no gene match: 5. Germline V gene data show CDR1 as MGHRA and CDR2 as YSYEKL. The CDR3 totals 15 residues. CDR3 nucleotides: TGCGCCAGCAGCCAACTTGGGGGGGAATCCTACGAGCAGTACTTC. Translation gives CASSQLGGESYEQYF.

This clone is a singleton in its sample. This chain connects TRBV5-6 to TRBJ1-6; TRBD1 matches 10 bases. V lost 6 bases to trimming and J lost 8 bases; unmatched junction nucleotides: 8. Germline values: CDR1 SGHDT, CDR2 YYEEEE. There are 15 residues in the CDR3. CDR3 residues: CASTIPGQGHSPLHF. The CDR3 DNA follows: TGTGCCAGCACCATTCCGGGACAGGGGCATTCACCCCTCCACTTT.

The V gene is TRBV7-3, the J gene TRBJ1-5; no clear D. The length of the CDR3 is 14 residues. Trimming shortened V by 6 bases and J by 4 bases, and 13 bases separated the two germline ends. Germline V gives CDR1 SGHTA, CDR2 FQGTGA. The CDR3 loop is CASSRVAHNQPQHF. DNA of the CDR3: TGTGCCAGCAGTCGCGTCGCCCATAATCAGCCCCAGCATTTT.

The chain employs TRBV5-4 and TRBJ2-2; 8 bases fit TRBD1. This CDR3 is built from 16 residues. In germline, CDR1 is SGHNT, CDR2 YYREEE (reference sequence). After removal of 4 bases from V and 3 bases from J, the junction contained 8 bases not matched to a gene. As DNA, the CDR3 is TGTGCCAGCAGCCCCGGACAGGGAATAGACACCGGGGAGCTGTTTTTT. As protein: CASSPGQGIDTGELFF.

The chain joins TRBV5-1 to TRBJ2-6; tentative D call: TRBD1 (6 bases). Trimming removed 3 bases at V and 3 bases at J, with 13 bases between. The CDR3 loop spans 16 amino acids. CDR1 SGHRS and CDR2 YFSETQ come from the germline V gene. CDR3 amino acids: CASSSNPGVGANVLTF. CDR3 in DNA: TGCGCCAGCAGCTCCAACCCAGGGGTTGGGGCCAACGTCCTGACTTTC.

The chain links TRBV3-1 (or the pseudogene TRBV3-2) to TRBJ2-7, with D possibly being TRBD2 (5 bases). The V and J ends lost 1 base and 4 bases respectively, with 8 bases between them. The germline V gene has CDR1 LGHDT and CDR2 YNNKEL (reference sequence). The CDR3 is made up of 13 amino acids. CDR3: CASSQVRGYEQYF. In nucleotides, the CDR3 is TGTGCCAGCAGCCAAGTACGAGGGTACGAGCAGTACTTC.

The chain has TRBV5-1 and TRBJ2-7; D is unclear. The CDR3 consists of 12 residues. Trimming shortened V by 4 bases and J by 4 bases, and 9 bases separated the two germline ends. Germline CDR1 and CDR2: SGHRS and YFSETQ. CDR3 nucleotide sequence: TGCGCCAGCAGCCCCCCCGGGTACGAGCAGTACTTC. It encodes CASSPPGYEQYF.

V and J are TRBV5-8 and TRBJ2-4; D call uncertain. Germline loops: CDR1 SGHTS, CDR2 YDEGEE. Trimming stripped 0 bases from V and 4 bases from J, with 5 bases between. The CDR3 runs to 13 residues. CDR3 sequence (DNA): TGTGCCAGCAGCTTGGACAGAAAAAACATTCAGTACTTC. This gives the protein CASSLDRKNIQYF.

The chain links TRBV27 to TRBJ1-4; 7 bases are a match to TRBD1. CDR3 length equals 15 residues. V was clipped by 7 bases and J by 6 bases; unmatched bases: 11. The germline gives CDR1 MNHEY, CDR2 SMNVEV (reference sequence). The CDR3 coding sequence is TGTGCCAGCACCCAAGGCCCAGGGGGAGATGAAAAACTGTTTTTT. Its translation is CASTQGPGGDEKLFF. The full variable domain, its missing parts supplied by reference TRBV27 and TRBJ1-4, is EAQVTQNPRYLITVTGKKLTVTCSQNMNHEYMSWYRQDPGLGLRQIYYSMNVEVTDKGDVPEGYKVSRKEKRNFPLILESPSPNQTSLYFCASTQGPGGDEKLFFGSGTQLSVL.

The chain links TRBV7-6 to TRBJ2-7; D perhaps matches TRBD1 (6 bases). Germline CDR1 SGHVS, CDR2 FNYEAQ. Trimming removed 1 base at V and 5 bases at J, with 12 bases between. The CDR3 has 14 amino acids. The CDR3 sequence: CASSLGQGHNEQYF. The CDR3 nucleotides are TGTGCCAGCAGCTTAGGCCAGGGGCATAACGAGCAGTACTTC.

In its sample, this clone was seen a few times. The CDR3 sequence is CASSVLPPRGVSDTQYF. The DNA of the CDR3 is TGTGCCAGCAGCGTCCTCCCCCCGCGGGGGGTCTCAGATACGCAGTATTTT. This rearrangement joins TRBV2 to TRBJ2-3; TRBD2 agrees at 8 bases. Germline V lookup: CDR1 SNHLY, CDR2 FYNNEI. CDR3 length equals 17 residues. The trim removed 6 bases at V and 4 bases at J, leaving 15 bases unmatched. Supplemented by reference TRBV2 and TRBJ2-3, the full variable domain reads EPEVTQTPSHQVTQMGQEVILRCVPISNHLYFYWYRQILGQKVEFLVSFYNNEISEKSEIFDDQFSVERPDGSNFTLKIRSTKLEDSAMYFCASSVLPPRGVSDTQYFGPGTRLTVL.

The gene calls are TRBV5-4 and TRBJ1-6, with TRBD1 as a possible D gene (6 bases). The CDR3 spans 15 residues. Trimming took 5 bases from V and 5 from J, leaving 14 bases between them. Germline loops: CDR1 SGHNT, CDR2 YYREEE (reference sequence). CDR3 loop: CASRGGGLDNSPLHF. The CDR3 DNA reads as TGTGCCAGCAGGGGTGGGGGCCTCGATAATTCACCCCTCCACTTT. Filled out from reference TRBV5-4 and TRBJ1-6, the complete variable domain reads ETGVTQSPTHLIKTRGQQVTLRCSSQSGHNTVSWYQQALGQGPQFIFQYYREEENGRGNFPPRFSGLQFPNYSSELNVNALELDDSALYLCASRGGGLDNSPLHFGNGTRLTVT.

The chain carries TRBV27 and TRBJ2-7; D is perhaps TRBD2 (6 bases). Looked up from germline, CDR1 is MNHEY and CDR2 is SMNVEV (reference sequence). This CDR3 spans 12 amino acids. The V end was cut by 4 bases, the J end by 4 bases, with 8 bases between. The CDR3 spells CASSYGGYEQYF. The CDR3 nucleotides read TGTGCCAGCAGTTACGGGGGTTACGAGCAGTACTTC.

The chain uses TRBV7-8 and TRBJ1-5; no clear D gene. The CDR3 runs 18 residues. Germline CDR1 is SGHVS and CDR2 is FQNEAQ. V was cut by 5 bases and J by 5 bases, with 25 bases left in between. The CDR3: CASSRDGLAGTLDQPQHF. The CDR3 DNA sequence: TGTGCCAGCAGCCGAGACGGGTTGGCCGGAACACTCGATCAGCCCCAGCATTTT.

V usage is TRBV11-3 and J usage is TRBJ2-3; D unclear. The CDR3 runs 14 residues. Trimming stripped 5 bases from V and 4 bases from J, with 13 bases between. Per the germline V gene, CDR1 is SGHNT and CDR2 is YENEEA. The CDR3 coding sequence is TGTGCCAGCAGCCCTTATAGTCAGGCAGATACGCAGTATTTT. It encodes CASSPYSQADTQYF.

V is TRBV12-3 or TRBV12-4 and J is TRBJ2-7; 7 nucleotides match TRBD1. This CDR3 comprises 13 residues. The V and J ends lost 5 bases and 6 bases, in that order; junction bases with no gene match: 7. CDR3 bases: TGTGCCAGCAGTCCAGGACAGGATATCGAGCAGTACTTC. Translated: CASSPGQDIEQYF.

This chain uses TRBV30 with TRBJ2-7; TRBD2 might be the D (7 bases). Trimming removed 3 bases from V and 6 bases from J, with 21 bases in between. Germline V lookup: CDR1 GTSNPN, CDR2 SVGIG (reference sequence). The CDR3 is 15 residues long. CDR3 DNA sequence: TGTGCCTGGAGAAGGGGGGGGCAGGCCCCGGGCGAGCAGTACTTC. Translating gives CAWRRGGQAPGEQYF.

This rearrangement joins TRBV6-5 to TRBJ1-3; the D gene is possibly TRBD1 (5 bases). The CDR3 has 13 residues. CDR1 and CDR2 from the germline V gene are MNHEY and SVGAGI. V was shortened by 5 bases and J by 4 bases, with 9 bases between the two germline ends. Written as DNA, the CDR3 is TGTGCCAGCAGTCTCAGGACAGGAAACACCATATATTTT. This sequence encodes CASSLRTGNTIYF.